This passage covers 3 T cell receptor beta chains from one sample sequenced in a study of shared clonotypes between healthy human individuals. Data came from immunoSEQ multiplex PCR; TCRdb stores just in-frame clones and leaves some out. Among a few million clones listed, under 95% were seen once. Sequencing was carried out using naive CD4+ T cells from PBMCs. Regarding subset: CD45RA+ positively selected. These receptors all come from a man aged 18 to 29 in good health. Some clones in this sample may be carry-over from other donors' samples.

The rearrangement uses TRBV30 and TRBJ1-2; D possibly corresponds to TRBD1 (5 bases). The germline V gene encodes CDR1 GTSNPN and CDR2 SVGIG (reference sequence). The CDR3 has 10 residues. In DNA, the CDR3 is TGTAGTGGGGGGGTCTATGGCTACACCTTC. It specifies CSGGVYGYTF.

The rearrangement links TRBV5-1 to TRBJ1-3; 8 nucleotides line up with TRBD1. From germline, CDR1 is SGHRS and CDR2 YFSETQ. This CDR3 region has 15 residues. V shed 5 bases and J 4 bases; nucleotides not matched to a gene: 8. CDR3 amino acids: CASSPQGAGGNTIYF. DNA of the CDR3: TGCGCCAGCAGTCCTCAGGGGGCCGGCGGAAACACCATATATTTT.

The chain carries TRBV28 and TRBJ1-1; possibly TRBD1 for D (5 bases). CDR1 and CDR2 (germline): MDHEN, SYDVKM. The CDR3 contains 14 residues. The V end was cut by 7 bases, the J end by 8 bases, with 20 bases between. The CDR3 coding sequence is TGTGCCAGCAACCCCTTTCGCAGGGCGGCCGAAGCTTTCTTT. The encoded protein is CASNPFRRAAEAFF.